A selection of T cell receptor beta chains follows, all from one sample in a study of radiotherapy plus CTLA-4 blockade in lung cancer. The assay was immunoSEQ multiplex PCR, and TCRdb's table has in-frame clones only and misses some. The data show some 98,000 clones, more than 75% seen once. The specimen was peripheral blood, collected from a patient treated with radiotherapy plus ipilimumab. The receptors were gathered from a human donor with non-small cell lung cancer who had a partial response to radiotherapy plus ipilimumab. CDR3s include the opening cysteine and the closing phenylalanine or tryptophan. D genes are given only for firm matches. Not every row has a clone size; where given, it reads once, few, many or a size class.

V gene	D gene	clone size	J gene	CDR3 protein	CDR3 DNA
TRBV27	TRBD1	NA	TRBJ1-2	CASSFTGTGRGYTF	TGTGCCAGCAGTTTTACCGGGACAGGGAGAGGCTACACCTTC
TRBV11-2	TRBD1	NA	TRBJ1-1	CASSFDRGNTEAFF	TGTGCCAGCAGCTTCGACAGGGGGAACACTGAAGCTTTCTTT
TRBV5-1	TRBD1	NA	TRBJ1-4	CASSDPGQGQEKLFF	TGCGCCAGCAGCGATCCGGGACAGGGTCAGGAAAAACTGTTTTTT
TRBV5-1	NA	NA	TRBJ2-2	CASSFDRTNTGELFF	TGCGCCAGCAGCTTCGACAGGACGAACACCGGGGAGCTGTTTTTT
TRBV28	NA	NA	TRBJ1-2	CASSSAAQNYGYTF	TGTGCCAGCAGTTCGGCGGCCCAGAACTATGGCTACACCTTC
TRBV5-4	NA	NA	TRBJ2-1	CASSIGTLRSYNEQFF	TGTGCCAGCAGCATAGGGACTTTACGCTCCTACAATGAGCAGTTCTTC
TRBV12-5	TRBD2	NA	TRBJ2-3	CASGFGLAADTQYF	TGTGCTAGTGGTTTCGGGCTAGCGGCAGATACGCAGTATTTT
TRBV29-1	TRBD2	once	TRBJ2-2	CSVPGLATTGELFF	TGCAGCGTTCCCGGACTAGCGACCACCGGGGAGCTGTTTTTT
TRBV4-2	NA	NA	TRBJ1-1	CASSQDGETEAFF	TGTGCCAGCAGCCAAGATGGGGAGACTGAAGCTTTCTTT
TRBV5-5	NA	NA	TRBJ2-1	CASSLSPREGNEQFF	TGTGCCAGCAGCTTGTCCCCTCGAGAGGGCAATGAGCAGTTCTTC
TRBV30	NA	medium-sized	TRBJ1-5	CAWDYSNQPQHF	TGTGCCTGGGACTATAGCAATCAGCCCCAGCATTTT
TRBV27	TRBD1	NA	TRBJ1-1	CASSPRQGATEAFF	TGTGCCAGCAGTCCCCGGCAGGGGGCCACTGAAGCTTTCTTT
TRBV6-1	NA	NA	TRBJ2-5	CASGEWGTQETQYF	TGTGCCAGCGGGGAGTGGGGGACACAAGAGACCCAGTACTTC
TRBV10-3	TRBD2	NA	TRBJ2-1	CAISEALAGQGNEQFF	TGTGCCATCAGTGAGGCACTAGCGGGGCAGGGGAATGAGCAGTTCTTC
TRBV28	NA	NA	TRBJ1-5	CASSLRAADQPQHF	TGTGCCAGCAGTTTGAGGGCCGCTGATCAGCCCCAGCATTTT
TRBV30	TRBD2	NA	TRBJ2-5	CAWTGTSYETQYF	TGTGCCTGGACTGGGACTAGCTACGAGACCCAGTACTTC
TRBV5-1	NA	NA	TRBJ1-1	CASSLTTGSYGHTEAFF	TGCGCCAGCAGCCTAACAACAGGGTCTTACGGACACACTGAAGCTTTCTTT
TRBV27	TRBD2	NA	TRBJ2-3	CASSPIQAGGSTDTQYF	TGTGCCAGCAGTCCGATCCAAGCGGGAGGGAGCACAGATACGCAGTATTTT
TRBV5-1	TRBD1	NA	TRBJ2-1	CASSKRQGSYNEQFF	TGCGCCAGCAGCAAAAGACAGGGCTCCTACAATGAGCAGTTCTTC
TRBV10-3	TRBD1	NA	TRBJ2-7	CAIRAGTGGYEQYF	TGTGCCATCAGGGCCGGGACAGGGGGGTACGAGCAGTACTTC
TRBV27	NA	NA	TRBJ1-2	CASSLRRGPNYGYTF	TGTGCCAGCAGTTTACGGAGGGGCCCTAACTATGGCTACACCTTC
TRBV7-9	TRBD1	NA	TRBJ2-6	CASTLPDRGSYSGANVLTF	TGTGCCAGCACCCTCCCGGACAGGGGATCTTACTCTGGGGCCAACGTCCTGACTTTC
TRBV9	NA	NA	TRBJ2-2	CASSVDGVGGELFF	TGTGCCAGCAGCGTAGACGGGGTCGGCGGGGAGCTGTTTTTT
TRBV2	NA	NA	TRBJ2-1	CASSRDSGNEQFF	TGTGCCAGCAGCCGGGACTCGGGGAATGAGCAGTTCTTC
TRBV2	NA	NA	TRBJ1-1	CASRFDMNTEAFF	TGTGCCAGCAGGTTTGACATGAACACTGAAGCTTTCTTT
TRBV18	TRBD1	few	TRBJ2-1	CASSRTGYSYNEQFF	TGTGCCAGCTCACGGACAGGGTACTCCTACAATGAGCAGTTCTTC
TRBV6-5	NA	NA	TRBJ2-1	CASSYSQGGGDNEQFF	TGTGCCAGCAGTTACTCGCAGGGGGGTGGAGACAATGAGCAGTTCTTC
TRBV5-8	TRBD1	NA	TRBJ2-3	CASSSSGTGHTDTQYF	TGTGCCAGCAGCAGCTCCGGGACAGGACACACAGATACGCAGTATTTT
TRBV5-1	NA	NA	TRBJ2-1	CASSESEGEWNEQFF	TGCGCCAGCAGTGAGAGCGAGGGAGAATGGAATGAGCAGTTCTTC
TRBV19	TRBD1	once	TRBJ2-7	CASRDRDTLNYEQYF	TGTGCCAGCCGGGACAGGGACACGCTTAACTACGAGCAGTACTTC
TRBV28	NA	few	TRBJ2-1	CASSYGNEQFF	TGTGCCAGCAGTTACGGCAATGAGCAGTTCTTC
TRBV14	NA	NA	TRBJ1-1	CASSQRGANTEAFF	TGTGCCAGCAGCCAACGGGGGGCGAACACTGAAGCTTTCTTT
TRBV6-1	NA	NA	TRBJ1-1	CASSDQPAVGTEAFF	TGTGCCAGCAGTGACCAACCGGCGGTGGGCACTGAAGCTTTCTTT
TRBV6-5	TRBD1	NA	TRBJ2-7	CAIRTGTDEQYF	TGTGCCATCAGGACCGGGACAGACGAGCAGTACTTC
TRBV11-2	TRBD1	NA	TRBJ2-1	CASSSDRGDEQFF	TGTGCCAGCAGCTCCGACAGGGGCGATGAGCAGTTCTTC
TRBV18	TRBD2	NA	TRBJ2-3	CASSSSGTSTDTQYF	TGTGCCAGCTCATCTAGCGGGACTAGCACAGATACGCAGTATTTT
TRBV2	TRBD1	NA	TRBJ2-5	CASRPARAGGGETQYF	TGTGCCAGCAGACCAGCCCGGGCAGGGGGCGGAGAGACCCAGTACTTC
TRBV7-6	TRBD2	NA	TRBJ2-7	CASSRTSTPYEQYF	TGTGCCAGCAGTCGGACTAGTACCCCCTACGAGCAGTACTTC
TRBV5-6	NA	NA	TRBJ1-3	CASSPRGARNTIYF	TGTGCCAGCAGCCCACGGGGAGCCAGAAACACCATATATTTT
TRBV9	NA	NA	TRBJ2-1	CASSVGSGFEQFF	TGTGCCAGCAGCGTAGGATCGGGATTTGAGCAGTTCTTC